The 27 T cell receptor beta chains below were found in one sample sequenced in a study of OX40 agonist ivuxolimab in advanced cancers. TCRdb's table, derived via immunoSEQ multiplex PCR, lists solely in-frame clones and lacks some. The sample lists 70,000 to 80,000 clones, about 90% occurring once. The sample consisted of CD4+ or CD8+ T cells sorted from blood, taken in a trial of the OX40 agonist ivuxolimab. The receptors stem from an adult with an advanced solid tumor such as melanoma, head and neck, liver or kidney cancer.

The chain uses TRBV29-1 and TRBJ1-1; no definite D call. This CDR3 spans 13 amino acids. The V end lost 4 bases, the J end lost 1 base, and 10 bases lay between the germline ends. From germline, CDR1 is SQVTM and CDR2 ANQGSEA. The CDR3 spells CSVVKATNTEAFF. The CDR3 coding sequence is TGCAGCGTTGTCAAGGCGACGAACACTGAAGCTTTCTTT.

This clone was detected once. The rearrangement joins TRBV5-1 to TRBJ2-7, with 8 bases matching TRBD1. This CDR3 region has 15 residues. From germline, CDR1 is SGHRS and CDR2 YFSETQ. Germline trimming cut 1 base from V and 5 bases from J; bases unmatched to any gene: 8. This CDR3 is CASSLLDRERNEQYF. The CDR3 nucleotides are TGCGCCAGCAGCTTGTTGGACAGGGAAAGGAACGAGCAGTACTTC.

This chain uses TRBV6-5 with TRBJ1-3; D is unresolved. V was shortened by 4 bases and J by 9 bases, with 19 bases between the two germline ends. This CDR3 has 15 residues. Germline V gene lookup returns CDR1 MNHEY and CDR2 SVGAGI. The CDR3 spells CASSSPTVKRGTIYF. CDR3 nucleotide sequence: TGTGCCAGCAGTTCCCCGACGGTAAAACGGGGCACCATATATTTT.

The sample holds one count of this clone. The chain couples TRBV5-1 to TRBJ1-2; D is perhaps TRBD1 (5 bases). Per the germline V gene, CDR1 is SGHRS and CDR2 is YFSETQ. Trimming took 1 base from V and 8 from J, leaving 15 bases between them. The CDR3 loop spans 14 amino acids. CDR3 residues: CASSLIWQGGGYTF. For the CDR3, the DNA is TGCGCCAGCAGCTTGATTTGGCAGGGTGGAGGCTACACCTTC.

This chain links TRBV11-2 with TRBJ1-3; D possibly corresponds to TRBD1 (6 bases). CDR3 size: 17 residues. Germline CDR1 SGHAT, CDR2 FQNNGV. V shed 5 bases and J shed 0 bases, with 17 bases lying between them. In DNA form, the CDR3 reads TGTGCCAGCAGCCGGACAGCTATCTCCACCTCTGGAAACACCATATATTTT. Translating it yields CASSRTAISTSGNTIYF. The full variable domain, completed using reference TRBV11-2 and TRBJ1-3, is EAGVAQSPRYKIIEKRQSVAFWCNPISGHATLYWYQQILGQGPKLLIQFQNNGVVDDSQLPKDRFSAERLKGVDSTLKIQPAKLEDSAVYLCASSRTAISTSGNTIYFGEGSWLTVV.

Here the CDR3 reads CAWNRAGGLAGNEQFF. CDR3 in DNA: TGTGCCTGGAACCGAGCGGGGGGACTCGCGGGCAATGAGCAGTTCTTC. This chain connects TRBV30 to TRBJ2-1; the match to TRBD2 covers 9 bases. CDR3 size: 16 residues. CDR1 and CDR2 from the germline V gene are GTSNPN and SVGIG (reference sequence). The V gene end was trimmed by 4 bases and the J gene end by 6 bases; junction bases not matched to a gene: 13.

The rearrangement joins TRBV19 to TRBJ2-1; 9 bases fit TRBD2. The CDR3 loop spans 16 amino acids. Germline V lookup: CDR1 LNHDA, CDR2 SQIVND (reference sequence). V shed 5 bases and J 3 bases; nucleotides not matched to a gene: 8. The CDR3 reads CASSLSLAGLYNEQFF. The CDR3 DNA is TGTGCCAGTAGTCTGAGCCTAGCGGGGCTCTACAATGAGCAGTTCTTC.

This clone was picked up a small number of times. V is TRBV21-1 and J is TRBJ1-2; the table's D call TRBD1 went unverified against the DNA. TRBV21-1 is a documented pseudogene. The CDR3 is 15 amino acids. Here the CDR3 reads CASSKGDKANYGYTF. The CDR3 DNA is TGTGCCAGCAGCAAAGGGGACAAGGCTAACTATGGCTACACCTTC.

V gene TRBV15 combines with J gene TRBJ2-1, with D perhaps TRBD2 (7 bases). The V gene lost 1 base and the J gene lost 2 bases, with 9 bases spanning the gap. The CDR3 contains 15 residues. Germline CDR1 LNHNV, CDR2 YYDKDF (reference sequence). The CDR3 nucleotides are TGTGCCACCAGCAGAGCGGGGGGCACCTACAATGAGCAGTTCTTC. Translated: CATSRAGGTYNEQFF.

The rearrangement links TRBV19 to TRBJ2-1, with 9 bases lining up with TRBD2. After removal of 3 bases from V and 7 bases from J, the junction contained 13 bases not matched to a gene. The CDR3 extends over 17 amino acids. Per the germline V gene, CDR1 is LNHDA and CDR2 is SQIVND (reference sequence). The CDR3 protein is CASSIGLAGTLGNEQFF. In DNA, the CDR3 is TGTGCCAGTAGTATTGGGCTAGCGGGGACCCTTGGAAATGAGCAGTTCTTC.

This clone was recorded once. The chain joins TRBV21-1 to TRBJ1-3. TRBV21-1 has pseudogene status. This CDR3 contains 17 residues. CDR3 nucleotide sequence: TGTGCCAGCAGCCGACGCCACGGCCTTGTCTCTGGAAACACCATATATTTT. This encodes CASSRRHGLVSGNTIYF.

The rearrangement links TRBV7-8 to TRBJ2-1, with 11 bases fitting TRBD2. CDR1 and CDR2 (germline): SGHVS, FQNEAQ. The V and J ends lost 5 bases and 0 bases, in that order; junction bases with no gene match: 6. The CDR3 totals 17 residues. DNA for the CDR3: TGTGCCAGCAGCCCCCTAGCGGGGGGACTCTCCTACAATGAGCAGTTCTTC. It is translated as CASSPLAGGLSYNEQFF.

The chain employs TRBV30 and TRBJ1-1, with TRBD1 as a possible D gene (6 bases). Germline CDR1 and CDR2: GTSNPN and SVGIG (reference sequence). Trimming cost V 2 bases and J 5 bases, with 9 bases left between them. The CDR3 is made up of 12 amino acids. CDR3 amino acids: CAWSRGGTEAFF. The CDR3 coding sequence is TGTGCCTGGAGTCGAGGGGGAACTGAAGCTTTCTTT.

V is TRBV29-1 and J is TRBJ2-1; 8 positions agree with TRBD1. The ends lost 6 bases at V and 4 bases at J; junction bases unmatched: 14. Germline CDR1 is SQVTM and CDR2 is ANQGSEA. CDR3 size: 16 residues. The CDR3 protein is CSVVLLDRVVYNEQFF. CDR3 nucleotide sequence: TGCAGCGTGGTCCTTTTGGACAGGGTCGTGTACAATGAGCAGTTCTTC.

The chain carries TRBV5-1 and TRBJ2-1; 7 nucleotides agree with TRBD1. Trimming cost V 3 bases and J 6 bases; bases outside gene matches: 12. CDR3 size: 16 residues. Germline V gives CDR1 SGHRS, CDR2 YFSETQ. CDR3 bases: TGCGCCAGCAGCTCGGGGACGACAGGGATTATCAATGAGCAGTTCTTC. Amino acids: CASSSGTTGIINEQFF.

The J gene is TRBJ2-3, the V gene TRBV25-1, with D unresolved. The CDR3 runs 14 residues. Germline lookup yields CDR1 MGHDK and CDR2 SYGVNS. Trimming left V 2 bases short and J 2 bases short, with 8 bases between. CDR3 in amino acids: CASSEMGSTDTQYF. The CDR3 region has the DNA TGTGCCAGCAGTGAAATGGGCTCCACAGATACGCAGTATTTT.

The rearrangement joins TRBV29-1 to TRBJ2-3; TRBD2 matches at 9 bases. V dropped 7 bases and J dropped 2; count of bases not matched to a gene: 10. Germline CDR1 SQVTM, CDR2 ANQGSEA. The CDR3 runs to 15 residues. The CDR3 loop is CSDTRTSENTDTQYF. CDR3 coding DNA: TGCAGCGATACAAGGACTAGCGAGAACACAGATACGCAGTATTTT.

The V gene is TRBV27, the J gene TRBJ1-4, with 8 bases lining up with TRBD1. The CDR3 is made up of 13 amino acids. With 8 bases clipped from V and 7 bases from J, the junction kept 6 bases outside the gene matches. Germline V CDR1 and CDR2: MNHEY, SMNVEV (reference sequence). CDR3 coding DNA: TGTGCCAGCTGTCGGACAGGGCGTGAAAAACTGTTTTTT. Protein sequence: CASCRTGREKLFF.

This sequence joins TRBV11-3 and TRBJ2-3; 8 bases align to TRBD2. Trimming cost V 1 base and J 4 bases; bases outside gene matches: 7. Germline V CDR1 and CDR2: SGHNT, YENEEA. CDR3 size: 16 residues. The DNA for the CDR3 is TGTGCCAGCAGCTTAGGGAGGCGGGAGGTGCCAGATACGCAGTATTTT. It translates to CASSLGRREVPDTQYF. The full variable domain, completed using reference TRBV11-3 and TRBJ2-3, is EAGVVQSPRYKIIEKKQPVAFWCNPISGHNTLYWYLQNLGQGPELLIRYENEEAVDDSQLPKDRFSAERLKGVDSTLKIQPAELGDSAVYLCASSLGRREVPDTQYFGPGTRLTVL.

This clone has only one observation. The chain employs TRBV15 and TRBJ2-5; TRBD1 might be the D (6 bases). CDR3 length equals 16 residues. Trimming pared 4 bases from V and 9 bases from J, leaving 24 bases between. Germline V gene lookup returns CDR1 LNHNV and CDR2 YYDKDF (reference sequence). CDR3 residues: CATSNRDASTKRPQYF. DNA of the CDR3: TGTGCCACCAGCAACAGGGACGCCTCCACCAAGAGACCCCAGTACTTC.

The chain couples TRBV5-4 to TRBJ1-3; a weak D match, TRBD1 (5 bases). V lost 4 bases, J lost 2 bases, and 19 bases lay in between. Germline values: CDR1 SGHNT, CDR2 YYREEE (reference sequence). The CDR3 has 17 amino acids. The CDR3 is CASSPGNPGRTGNTIYF. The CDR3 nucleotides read TGTGCCAGCAGCCCAGGGAATCCGGGAAGGACTGGAAACACCATATATTTT.

In DNA form, the CDR3 reads TGTGCCAGCAGCAGAGACAGGGACTATCAGCCCCAGCATTTT. It codes for CASSRDRDYQPQHF. V gene TRBV6-6 combines with J gene TRBJ1-5; 7 bases match TRBD1. The J segment lost 5 bases and the V segment lost 6 bases, leaving 7 bases of the junction unmatched. This CDR3 is 14 amino acids long. The germline V gene encodes CDR1 MNHNY and CDR2 SVGAGI (reference sequence).

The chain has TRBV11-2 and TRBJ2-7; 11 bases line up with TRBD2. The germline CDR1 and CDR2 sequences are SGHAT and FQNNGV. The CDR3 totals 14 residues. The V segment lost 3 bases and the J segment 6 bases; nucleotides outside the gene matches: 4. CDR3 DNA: TGTGCCAGCAGCTTGGACGGACTAGCGGGCGAGCAGTACTTC. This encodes CASSLDGLAGEQYF.

The DNA for the CDR3 is TGTGCCAGCAGTTTATCCATGGACATCATATGGAATGGCTACACCTTC. This encodes CASSLSMDIIWNGYTF. The chain links TRBV28 to TRBJ1-2; D possibly corresponds to TRBD1 (5 bases). The CDR3 spans 16 residues. V lost 1 base and J 6 bases, leaving 18 bases between the germline ends. The V gene's germline CDR1 is MDHEN and CDR2 SYDVKM.

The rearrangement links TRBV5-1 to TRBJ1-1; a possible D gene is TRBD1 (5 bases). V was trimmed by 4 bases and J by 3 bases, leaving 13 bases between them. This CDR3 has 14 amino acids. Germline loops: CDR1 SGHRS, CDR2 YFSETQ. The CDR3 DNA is TGCGCCAGCAGCAAAGACACGGGGGACACTGAAGCTTTCTTT. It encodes CASSKDTGDTEAFF.

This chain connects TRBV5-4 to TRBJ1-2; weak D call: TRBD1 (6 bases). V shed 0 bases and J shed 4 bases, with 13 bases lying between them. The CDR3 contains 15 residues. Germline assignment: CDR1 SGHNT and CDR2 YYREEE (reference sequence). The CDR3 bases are TGTGCCAGCAGCTTGGAGGGGGGGCGCGCCTATGGCTACACCTTC. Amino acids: CASSLEGGRAYGYTF.

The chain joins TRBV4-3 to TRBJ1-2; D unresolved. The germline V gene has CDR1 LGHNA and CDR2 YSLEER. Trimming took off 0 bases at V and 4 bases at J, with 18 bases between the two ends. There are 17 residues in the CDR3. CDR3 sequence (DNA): TGCGCCAGCAGCCAAGAGTCGGGTAACATCGCCCTCTATGGCTACACCTTC. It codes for CASSQESGNIALYGYTF.